These T cell receptor beta chains were read from a single sample in a study of blood T cell repertoires in COVID-19. TCRdb's table, derived via immunoSEQ multiplex PCR, lists solely in-frame clones and lacks some. The repertoire holds 100,000 to 150,000 clones, with approximately 81% as singletons. The sample was peripheral blood. All receptors derive from a man aged 35 to 55 with active or convalescent COVID-19. Each CDR3 is given with its conserved first and last residue. D genes are given only for firm matches. Clone size is not always given. Where it is, it says once, few, many or a class for expanded clones.

d_gene,abundance,v_gene,j_gene,CDR3aa,CDR3nt
NA,NA,TRBV7-9,TRBJ1-2,CASSYIGGGYTF,TGTGCCAGCAGCTATATAGGGGGTGGCTACACCTTC
NA,once,TRBV20-1,TRBJ2-3,CSASLGATGADTQYF,TGCAGTGCTAGTCTGGGCGCGACAGGAGCAGATACGCAGTATTTT
NA,NA,TRBV4-1,TRBJ2-7,CASSPRTVGIYEQYF,TGCGCCAGCAGTCCTCGGACAGTGGGAATCTACGAGCAGTACTTC
NA,NA,TRBV28,TRBJ1-1,CASRTLNTEAFF,TGTGCCAGCAGAACTTTGAACACTGAAGCTTTCTTT
NA,NA,TRBV4-1,TRBJ2-3,CASSQDTIEAGNPDTQYF,TGCGCCAGCAGCCAAGATACTATAGAGGCGGGAAATCCAGATACGCAGTATTTT
NA,NA,TRBV10-2,TRBJ2-7,CATLKVAGGYEQYF,TGCGCCACCTTGAAGGTTGCCGGGGGCTACGAGCAGTACTTC
NA,NA,TRBV7-8,TRBJ1-6,CASSLYGGQSPLHF,TGTGCCAGCAGCCTCTACGGCGGGCAATCACCCCTCCACTTT
NA,once,TRBV19,TRBJ1-5,CASSIGQGNQPQHF,TGTGCCAGTAGTATTGGGCAGGGCAATCAGCCCCAGCATTTT
NA,NA,TRBV18,TRBJ2-3,CASSPLGQRGASTDTQYF,TGTGCCAGCTCACCACTAGGACAGCGCGGTGCTAGCACAGATACGCAGTATTTT
NA,NA,TRBV5-6,TRBJ2-3,CASSPGGTDTQYF,TGTGCCAGCAGCCCAGGGGGCACAGATACGCAGTATTTT
NA,once,TRBV1,TRBJ2-5,CTSSQDGCDETQYF,TGCACCAGCAGCCAAGATGGCTGTGATGAGACCCAGTACTTC
NA,NA,TRBV6-6,TRBJ2-2,CASSRTGIGELFF,TGTGCCAGCAGCCGAACAGGGATCGGGGAGCTGTTTTTT